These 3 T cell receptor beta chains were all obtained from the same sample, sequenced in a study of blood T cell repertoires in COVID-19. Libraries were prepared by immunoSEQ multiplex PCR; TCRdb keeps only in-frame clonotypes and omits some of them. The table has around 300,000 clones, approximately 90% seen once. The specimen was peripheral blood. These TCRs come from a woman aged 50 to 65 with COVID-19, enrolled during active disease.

The CDR3 is CASSPRQGVNQPQHF. In nucleotides, the CDR3 is TGTGCCAGCTCACCGCGACAGGGAGTCAATCAGCCCCAGCATTTT. The V and J genes are TRBV18 and TRBJ1-5; 7 nucleotides line up with TRBD1. V was pared by 3 bases and J by 3 bases, with 5 bases of the junction left unmatched. The CDR3 length is 15 residues. Germline values: CDR1 KGHSH, CDR2 LQKENI.

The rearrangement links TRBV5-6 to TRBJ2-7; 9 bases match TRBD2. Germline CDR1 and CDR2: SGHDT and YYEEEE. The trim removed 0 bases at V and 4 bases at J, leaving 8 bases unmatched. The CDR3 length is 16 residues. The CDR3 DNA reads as TGTGCCAGCAGCTTGGAACCTAGCGGGGTATCTTACGAGCAGTACTTC. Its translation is CASSLEPSGVSYEQYF.

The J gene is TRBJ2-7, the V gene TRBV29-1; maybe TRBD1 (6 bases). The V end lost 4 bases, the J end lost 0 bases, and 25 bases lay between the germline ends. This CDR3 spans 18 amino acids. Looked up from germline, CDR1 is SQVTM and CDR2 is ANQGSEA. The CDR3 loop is CSVVPTGHYKSSSYEQYF. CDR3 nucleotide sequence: TGCAGCGTTGTCCCCACGGGACACTATAAATCCTCCTCCTACGAGCAGTACTTC.